The 4 T cell receptor beta chains below come from one sample, sequenced in a study of T cells in Graves' hyperthyroidism and ophthalmopathy. RNA transcripts served as the template for amplifying TCR beta CDR3 regions. HTBI primers were employed in a first-round RT-PCR of the TCR CDR3. Each CDR3 protein is one row after TCRdb ran MiXCR on the multiplex PCR reads. Counted here are more than 500,000 distinct CDR3 sequences, about 16% occurring once; the ten biggest clones make up about 29%. Specimen: blood. All receptors come from a woman younger than 45 with Graves' ophthalmopathy.

Points on this clonotype: The junction and the germline gene differ at one end; a read error may be behind it. V gene TRBV30 combines with J gene TRBJ2-5; 7 nucleotides agree with TRBD1. The V gene's germline CDR1 is GTSNPN and CDR2 SVGIG (reference sequence). This CDR3 contains 14 residues. CDR3 in amino acids: CAWSETGTQETQDF. The CDR3 nucleotides read TGTGCCTGGAGTGAGACAGGGACACAAGAGACCCAGGACTTC.

V usage is TRBV28 and J usage is TRBJ2-5; D not resolved. Trimming took off 6 bases at V and 1 base at J, with 15 bases between the two ends. The germline CDR1 and CDR2 sequences are MDHEN and SYDVKM. CDR3 length: 15 amino acids. CDR3 amino acids: CASRSIGRIQETQYF. CDR3 bases: TGTGCCAGCAGGTCAATTGGCAGGATCCAAGAGACCCAGTACTTC.

The J gene is TRBJ2-2, the V gene TRBV29-1; 7 nucleotides match TRBD1. J was trimmed by 3 bases and V by 7 bases; bases with no gene match: 8. Germline CDR1 and CDR2: SQVTM and ANQGSEA. The CDR3 length is 14 residues. The CDR3 DNA sequence: TGCAGCGCTCGACAGGGATTATACACCGGGGAGCTGTTTTTT. Translated: CSARQGLYTGELFF.

Turning to this clonotype: This clone may be a read error of a much larger clone one base away. The chain joins TRBV6-5 to TRBJ1-2, with D maybe TRBD1 (6 bases). The CDR3 sequence is 13 residues long. Germline V gives CDR1 MNHEY, CDR2 SVGAGI. The CDR3 reads CANSYARGYGYTF. In nucleotides, the CDR3 is TGTGCCAACAGTTACGCCAGGGGATATGGCTACACCTTC.